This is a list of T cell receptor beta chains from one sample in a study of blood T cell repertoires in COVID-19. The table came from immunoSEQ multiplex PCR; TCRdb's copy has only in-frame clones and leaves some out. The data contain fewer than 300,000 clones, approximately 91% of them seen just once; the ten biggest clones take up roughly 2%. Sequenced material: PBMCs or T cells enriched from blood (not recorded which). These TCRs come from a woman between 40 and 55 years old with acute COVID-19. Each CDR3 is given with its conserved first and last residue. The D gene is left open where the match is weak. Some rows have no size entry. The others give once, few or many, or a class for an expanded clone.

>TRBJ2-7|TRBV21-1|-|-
TGTGCCATGAGGGGCAGGGGATCTTACGAGCAGTACTTC
CAMRGRGSYEQYF
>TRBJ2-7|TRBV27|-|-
TGTGCCAGCAGTTTCTCGGGCCAGGACTTTCCCTACGAGCAGTACTTC
CASSFSGQDFPYEQYF
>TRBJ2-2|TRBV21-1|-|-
TGTGCCAGCGGTGGGGGACAAACATCGAACACCGGGGAGCTGTTTTTT
CASGGGQTSNTGELFF
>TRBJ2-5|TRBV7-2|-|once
TGTGCCAGCCGGCGGGCGGGAAGGTTTGAAGAGACCCAGTACTTC
CASRRAGRFEETQYF
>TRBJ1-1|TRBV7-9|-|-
TGTGCCAGCAGCTTAGATACACGTAACACTGAAGCTTTCTTT
CASSLDTRNTEAFF
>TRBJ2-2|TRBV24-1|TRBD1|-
TGTGCCACCAGTGATACACGACAGGGTTGGACCGGGGAGCTGTTTTTT
CATSDTRQGWTGELFF
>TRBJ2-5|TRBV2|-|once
TGTGCCAGCACTCCCAGGGGGGTAGGAGAGACCCAGTACTTC
CASTPRGVGETQYF
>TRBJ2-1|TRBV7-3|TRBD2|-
TGTGCCAGCAGCCAAATACGGGGGGGCAACAATGAGCAGTTCTTC
CASSQIRGGNNEQFF
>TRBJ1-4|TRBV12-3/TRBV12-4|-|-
TGTGCCAGCAGTTTATCTCAGGCTGAAAAACTGTTTTTT
CASSLSQAEKLFF
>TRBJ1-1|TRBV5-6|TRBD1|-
TGTGCCAGCGGACAGGGGGCTAACACTGAAGCTTTCTTT
CASGQGANTEAFF
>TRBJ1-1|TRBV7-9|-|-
TGTGCCAGCAGCGTCCGGGAGAACACTGAAGCTTTCTTT
CASSVRENTEAFF
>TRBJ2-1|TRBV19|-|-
TGTGCCAGTAGTCTCGGCGGAGGGTCCTACAATGAGCAGTTCTTC
CASSLGGGSYNEQFF
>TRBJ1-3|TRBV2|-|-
TGTGCCAGCAGTGAATCCCGCCGCGGGGCTGGAAACACCATATATTTT
CASSESRRGAGNTIYF
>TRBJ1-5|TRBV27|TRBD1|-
TGTGCCAGCAGTTCCCAGGGGGGTCAGCCCCAGCATTTT
CASSSQGGQPQHF
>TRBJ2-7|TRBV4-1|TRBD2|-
TGCGCCAGCAGCACCCTTAGCGGGGCGACCTACGAGCAGTACTTC
CASSTLSGATYEQYF
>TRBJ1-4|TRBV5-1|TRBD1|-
TGCGCCAGCAGCCACCTGACAGGGACTAATGAAAAACTGTTTTTT
CASSHLTGTNEKLFF
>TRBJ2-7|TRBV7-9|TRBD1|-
TGTGCCAGCAGCCGCAGGGGGCTAACCTCCTACGAGCAGTACTTC
CASSRRGLTSYEQYF
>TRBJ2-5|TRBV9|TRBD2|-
TGTGCCAGCAGCGTAGACGGGACTAGACCACAAGAGACCCAGTACTTC
CASSVDGTRPQETQYF
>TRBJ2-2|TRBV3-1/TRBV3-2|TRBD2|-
TGTGCCAGCAGCCAACGAGGGACTAGCGGGGGGGCGAACACCGGGGAGCTGTTTTTT
CASSQRGTSGGANTGELFF
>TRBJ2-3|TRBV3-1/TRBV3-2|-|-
TGTGCCAGCAGCCAAATCGGGGGCACAGATACGCAGTATTTT
CASSQIGGTDTQYF
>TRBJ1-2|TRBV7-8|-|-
TGTGCCAGCAGCTTATTGAGAAGACAGGCCGACTATGGCTACACCTTC
CASSLLRRQADYGYTF
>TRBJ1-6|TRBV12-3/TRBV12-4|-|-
TGTGCCAGCAGTTTATCCTCGGATTCACCCCTCCACTTT
CASSLSSDSPLHF
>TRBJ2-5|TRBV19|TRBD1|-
TGTGCCAGTAGTCAGTCGACAGGGGGAGAGGAGACCCAGTACTTC
CASSQSTGGEETQYF
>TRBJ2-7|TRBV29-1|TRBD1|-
TGCAGCGTTCACCATTCCGGGACAGGGGCTTTGTACGAGCAGTACTTC
CSVHHSGTGALYEQYF
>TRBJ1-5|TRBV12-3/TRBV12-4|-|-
TGTGCCAGCAGTTTTAGTAGCAATCAGCCCCAGCATTTT
CASSFSSNQPQHF
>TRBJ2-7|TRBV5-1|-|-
TGCGCCAGCTCCCGAGGGCTAGGCTCCTACGAGCAGTACTTC
CASSRGLGSYEQYF
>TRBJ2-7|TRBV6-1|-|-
TGTGCCAGCAGTGAAGCGCCCCTGGACTACTACTCCTACGAGCAGTACTTC
CASSEAPLDYYSYEQYF
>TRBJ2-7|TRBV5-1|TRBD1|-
TGCGCCAGCAGCTTGAGGACAGGGGGGGACGAGCAGTACTTC
CASSLRTGGDEQYF
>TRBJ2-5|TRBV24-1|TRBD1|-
TGTGCCACCAGTGAATCCGGGACAGGGTCTCAAGAGACCCAGTACTTC
CATSESGTGSQETQYF
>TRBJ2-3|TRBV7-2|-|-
TGTGCCAGCAGTGGGGGGGCGGGGCGCACAGATACGCAGTATTTT
CASSGGAGRTDTQYF
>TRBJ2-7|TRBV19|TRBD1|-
TGTGCCAGTAGTGGACAGGGAACGACCTACGAGCAGTACTTC
CASSGQGTTYEQYF
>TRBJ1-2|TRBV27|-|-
TGTGCCAGCAGTTTATCCGGGGGGCGGAGCCTCACCTTC
CASSLSGGRSLTF
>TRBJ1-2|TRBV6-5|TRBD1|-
TGTGCCACCACCCCAGGACAGGGGAACTATGGCTACACCTTC
CATTPGQGNYGYTF
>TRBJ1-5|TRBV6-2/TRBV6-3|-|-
TGTGCCAGCAGTATGGCCGGGGGCAATCAGCCCCAGCATTTT
CASSMAGGNQPQHF
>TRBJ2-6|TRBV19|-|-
TGTGCCAGTAGCCCAACGGGTGGGGCCAACGTCCTGACTTTC
CASSPTGGANVLTF
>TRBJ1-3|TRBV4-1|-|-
TGCGCCAGCAGCCAGGTCCTAAGCTCTGGAAACACCATATATTTT
CASSQVLSSGNTIYF
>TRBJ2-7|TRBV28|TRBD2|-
TGTGCCAGCAGGTCACCCGGGAGGCGGGGCATCTCCTACGAGCAGTACTTC
CASRSPGRRGISYEQYF
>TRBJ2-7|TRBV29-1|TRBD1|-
TGCAGCGTTGTTCGACAGGGGGCATTCCACGAGCAGTACTTC
CSVVRQGAFHEQYF
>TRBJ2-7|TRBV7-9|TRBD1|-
TGTGCCAGCAGCTTAGGGGCAGGGGGCCCCTACGAGCAGTACTTC
CASSLGAGGPYEQYF
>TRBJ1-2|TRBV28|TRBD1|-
TGTGCCAGCAGTTTAGACAGGGTGCCCAGTGGCTACACCTTC
CASSLDRVPSGYTF
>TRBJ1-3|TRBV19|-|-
TGTGCCAGTTTCGGCCCAGGGCGTCGGTCCGGAAACACCATATATTTT
CASFGPGRRSGNTIYF
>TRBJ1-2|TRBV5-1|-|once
TGCGCCAGCAGCACCCAGACAGCCTACTATGGCTACACCTTC
CASSTQTAYYGYTF
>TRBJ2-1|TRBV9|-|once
TGTGCCAGCAGCGTAGCTTGGGAGCGGTACAATGAGCAGTTCTTC
CASSVAWERYNEQFF
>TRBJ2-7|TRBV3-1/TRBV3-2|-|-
TGTGCCAGCAGCCAACCGCGGGGCGGCGAGCAGTACTTC
CASSQPRGGEQYF
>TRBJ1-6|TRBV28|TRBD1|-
TGTGCCAGCGGCCTGGGGACAGGGGCGTTCCACTTT
CASGLGTGAFHF
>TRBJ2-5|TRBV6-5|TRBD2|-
TGTGCCAGCAGTTACTCGGGAGGGATCAAGGAGACCCAGTACTTC
CASSYSGGIKETQYF
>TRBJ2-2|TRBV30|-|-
TGTGCCTGGATGTCCTTAGGCTGGGTCGGAGCGAACACCGGGGAGCTGTTTTTT
CAWMSLGWVGANTGELFF
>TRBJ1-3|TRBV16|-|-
TGTGCCAGCAGCCAATCCCCAGGGCCGGGAAACACCATATATTTT
CASSQSPGPGNTIYF
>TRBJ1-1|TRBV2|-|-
TGTGCCAGCAGTTCTCGGGACAAGAACACTGAAGCTTTCTTT
CASSSRDKNTEAFF
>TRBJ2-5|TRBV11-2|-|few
TGTGCCAGCAGCTTAGAGGGCCGATCCCAAGAGACCCAGTACTTC
CASSLEGRSQETQYF
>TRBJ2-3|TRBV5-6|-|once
TGTGCCAGCAGCTTGGGGCCCGGGGCAGATACGCAGTATTTT
CASSLGPGADTQYF
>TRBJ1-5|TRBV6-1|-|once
TGTGCCAGCAGTGTGGGGCCAACCGACGGCAATCAGCCCCAGCATTTT
CASSVGPTDGNQPQHF
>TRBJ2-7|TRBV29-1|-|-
TGCAGCGTTGTGGTGGGAGTACCGGACGAGCAGTACTTC
CSVVVGVPDEQYF
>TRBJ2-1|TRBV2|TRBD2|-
TGTGCCAGCAGTGAGGGACTAGCGGGAAACAATGAGCAGTTCTTC
CASSEGLAGNNEQFF
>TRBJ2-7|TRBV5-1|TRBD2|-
TGCGCCAGCAGCTTGGGACATAGCGGGGCAGTCGCCTACGAGCAGTACTTC
CASSLGHSGAVAYEQYF
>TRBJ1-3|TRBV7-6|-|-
TGTGCCAGCAGCTTACGAGGGTACCCAAAGGGAGGTGGAAACACCATATATTTT
CASSLRGYPKGGGNTIYF